A selection of T cell receptor beta chains follows, all from one sample in a study of blood T cells in healthy people across ages. TCRdb re-analysed the 5' RACE reads in MiXCR, keeping a single row per CDR3 protein. The profile covers about 640,000 distinct CDR3 sequences, with about 54% appearing a single time and 35% to 40% taken by the ten largest. Sequenced material: blood. The receptor set was obtained from a man in his 60s in good health. The CDR3 runs from the conserved cysteine through the conserved F or W. The order of the fields is CDR3 DNA, CDR3 protein, clone size, V gene, J gene, D gene. A D gene is named only where the DNA matches it firmly. Clone size is given for some rows only: seen once, a few or many times, or a class if the clone is expanded.

TGTGCCAGTAGTATTTCCGGGGGTACGAACACCGGGGAGCTGTTTTTT,CASSISGGTNTGELFF,-,TRBV19,TRBJ2-2,-
TGCGCCAGCAGCCCTGGACAGGGAAAACAAGAGACCCAGTACTTC,CASSPGQGKQETQYF,-,TRBV10-1,TRBJ2-5,TRBD1
TGTGCCAGCAGCTTAGCACAGCAGGGCTACACCTTC,CASSLAQQGYTF,few,TRBV7-9,TRBJ1-2,-
TGTGCCAGCAGCCAAGATCCGGCAGGGTTCAATGAAAAACTGTTTTTT,CASSQDPAGFNEKLFF,few,TRBV4-2,TRBJ1-4,-
TGCAGTGCTAGGGACAGGGGAGGCTCTGGGGCCAACGTCCTGACTTTC,CSARDRGGSGANVLTF,few,TRBV20-1,TRBJ2-6,TRBD1
TGTGCCAGTAGTAACCTAGCGGCCTCCTACAATGAGCAGTTCTTC,CASSNLAASYNEQFF,few,TRBV19,TRBJ2-1,TRBD2
TGTGCCAGCAGTGATTATCAGGGGCAGGATTCACCCCTCCACTTT,CASSDYQGQDSPLHF,few,TRBV25-1,TRBJ1-6,-
TGTGCCAGCAGCGTAGACAGCCTCTATGGCTACACCTTC,CASSVDSLYGYTF,-,TRBV9,TRBJ1-2,-
TGCAGTGCTACGACCTTCGGGGGACTACGCTCCTACAATGAGCAGTTCTTC,CSATTFGGLRSYNEQFF,-,TRBV20-1,TRBJ2-1,TRBD2
TGTGCCAGCAGCAGGGACCGCCTGACTGAAGCTTTCTTT,CASSRDRLTEAFF,-,TRBV2,TRBJ1-1,-
TGTGCCAGCAGTTCTCCCGGGAACACTGAAGCTTTCTTT,CASSSPGNTEAFF,-,TRBV12-3/TRBV12-4,TRBJ1-1,-
TGTGCTAGTGCGTCAGGGGACTATGGCTACACCTTC,CASASGDYGYTF,-,TRBV12-5,TRBJ1-2,-
TGCGCCAGCAGCGGAGGGACCGGGAGAGGGGAAAAACTGTTTTTT,CASSGGTGRGEKLFF,-,TRBV5-1,TRBJ1-4,-
TGTGCCAGCAGCGTAGAAGTAAGGGACTACGAGCAGTACTTC,CASSVEVRDYEQYF,-,TRBV9,TRBJ2-7,-
TGTGCCACCAGCAGAGGCGCCCCAGAGACCCAGTACTTC,CATSRGAPETQYF,-,TRBV15,TRBJ2-5,-
TGTGCCAGCAGTTACTCGGGACAGGGGGGATATGGCTACACCTTC,CASSYSGQGGYGYTF,few,TRBV6-5,TRBJ1-2,TRBD1
TGTGCCACCAGCATAGGGGGTCTATACAATGAGCAGTTCTTC,CATSIGGLYNEQFF,-,TRBV15,TRBJ2-1,-